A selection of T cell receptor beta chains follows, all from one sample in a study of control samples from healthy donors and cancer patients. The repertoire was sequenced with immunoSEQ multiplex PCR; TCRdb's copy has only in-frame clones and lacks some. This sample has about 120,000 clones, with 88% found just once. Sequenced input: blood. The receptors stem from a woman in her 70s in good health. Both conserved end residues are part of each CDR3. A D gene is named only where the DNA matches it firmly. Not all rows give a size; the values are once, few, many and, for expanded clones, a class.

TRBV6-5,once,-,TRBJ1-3,TGTGCCAGCAGGGTCTCGGCCTCTGGAAACACCATATATTTT,CASRVSASGNTIYF
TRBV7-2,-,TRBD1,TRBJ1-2,TGTGCCAGCAGCACCGGACAGGGGGCTCCTCCCCACTATGGCTACACCTTC,CASSTGQGAPPHYGYTF
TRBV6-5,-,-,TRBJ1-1,TGTGCCAGCAGTTACGGGGTTAGCACTGAAGCTTTCTTT,CASSYGVSTEAFF
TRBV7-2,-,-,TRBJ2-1,TGTGCCAGCAGCTTAGCGGGGGTGAACAATGAGCAGTTCTTC,CASSLAGVNNEQFF
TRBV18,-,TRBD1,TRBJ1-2,TGTGCCAGCTCACCGGACAGGGGTATTGATGGCTACACCTTC,CASSPDRGIDGYTF
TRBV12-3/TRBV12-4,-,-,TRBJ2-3,TGTGCCAGCAGCCCGGGCGGCACAGATACGCAGTATTTT,CASSPGGTDTQYF
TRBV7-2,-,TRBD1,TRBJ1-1,TGTGCCAGCAGTTATGGACAGGGCGCTGAAGCTTTCTTT,CASSYGQGAEAFF
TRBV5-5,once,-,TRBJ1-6,TGTGCCAGCAGCTTGGCCGGGAGCTCCTATAATTCACCCCTCCACTTT,CASSLAGSSYNSPLHF
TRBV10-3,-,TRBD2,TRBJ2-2,TGTGCCATAAGCGGGGCTAACACCGGGGAGCTGTTTTTT,CAISGANTGELFF
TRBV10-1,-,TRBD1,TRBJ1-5,TGCGCCAGCAGTGAGAGACAGGGGGCCGGCAATCAGCCCCAGCATTTT,CASSERQGAGNQPQHF
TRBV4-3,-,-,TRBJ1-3,TGCGCCAGCAGCCAAGAGGCGAGGGCAAACTCTGGAAGCACCATATATTTT,CASSQEARANSGSTIYF
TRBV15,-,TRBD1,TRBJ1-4,TGTGCCACCAGCAGAGACGCGTCAGACAGGGTCGGGGAAAAACTGTTTTTT,CATSRDASDRVGEKLFF
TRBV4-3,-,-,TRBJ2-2,TGCGCCAGCAGCCAAGGAGGGACGAACACCGGGGAGCTGTTTTTT,CASSQGGTNTGELFF
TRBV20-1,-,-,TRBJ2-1,TGCAGTGCCGGGTCCGTCGGTGAGCAGTTCTTC,CSAGSVGEQFF
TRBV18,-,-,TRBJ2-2,TGTGCCAGCTCCGCCGCGAACACCGGGGAGCTGTTTTTT,CASSAANTGELFF
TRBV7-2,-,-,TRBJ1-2,TGTGCCAGCAGCTTATCTTTAGGACAGCCAGTACCTTCCTTC,CASSLSLGQPVPSF
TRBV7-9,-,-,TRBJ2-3,TGTGCCAGCAGCTCCAGTGCAGATACGCAGTATTTT,CASSSSADTQYF
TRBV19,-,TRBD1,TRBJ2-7,TGTGCCAGTAGCCTCCTTGGGACAGGGCTCTACGAGCAGTACTTC,CASSLLGTGLYEQYF
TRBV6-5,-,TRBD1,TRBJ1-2,TGTGCCAGCAGGGACAGGGGGGCCTATGGCTACACCTTC,CASRDRGAYGYTF
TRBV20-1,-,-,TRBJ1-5,TGCAGTGCTAGTGAGGGGGACCCCAATCAGCCCCAGCATTTT,CSASEGDPNQPQHF
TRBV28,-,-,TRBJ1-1,TGTGCCAGCAGTTTGGCCCGGCGGAACACTGAAGCTTTCTTT,CASSLARRNTEAFF
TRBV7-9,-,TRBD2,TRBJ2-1,TGTGCCAGCAGCTTACGAGGTAGCGGGGTTTACAATGAGCAGTTCTTC,CASSLRGSGVYNEQFF
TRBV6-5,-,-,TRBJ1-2,TGTGCCAGCAGAATGACAGGAACTACAAACTATGGCTACACCTTC,CASRMTGTTNYGYTF
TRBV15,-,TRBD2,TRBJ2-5,TGTGCCACCAGCAGACCCAGCGGGGGGCTAGAGACCCAGTACTTC,CATSRPSGGLETQYF
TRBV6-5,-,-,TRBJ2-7,TGTGCCAGCAGTTACTCGGGAGGACAGTTCTACGAGCAGTACTTC,CASSYSGGQFYEQYF
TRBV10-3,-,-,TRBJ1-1,TGTGCCATCAGCGGGGCACTGACTGAAGCTTTCTTT,CAISGALTEAFF
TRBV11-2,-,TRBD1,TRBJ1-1,TGTGCCAGCAGCCCACAGGGGGCGCGAGGCACTGAAGCTTTCTTT,CASSPQGARGTEAFF
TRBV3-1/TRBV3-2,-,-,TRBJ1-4,TGTGCCAGCAGCCAAGAGGGGGGTTTAGGTGAAAAACTGTTTTTT,CASSQEGGLGEKLFF
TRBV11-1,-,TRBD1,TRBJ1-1,TGTGCCAGCAGCTTAACCAACAGGGGAGGCACTGAAGCTTTCTTT,CASSLTNRGGTEAFF
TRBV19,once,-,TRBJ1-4,TGTGCCAGCCGGCGGGGAGGCGGGGAAAAACTGTTTTTT,CASRRGGGEKLFF
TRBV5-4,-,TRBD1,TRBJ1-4,TGTGCCAGCAGCCCGGGACAGGGGAGTGAAAAACTGTTTTTT,CASSPGQGSEKLFF
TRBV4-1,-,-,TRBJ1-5,TGCGCCAGCAGCCAAGACGAACAGCCCCAGCATTTT,CASSQDEQPQHF
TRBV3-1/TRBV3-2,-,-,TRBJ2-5,TGTGCCAGCAGCCACGCGGGGGCCCAAGAGACCCAGTACTTC,CASSHAGAQETQYF
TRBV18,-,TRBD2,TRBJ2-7,TGTGCCAGCTCACCGGGACTAGCGGGGGAGCAGTACTTC,CASSPGLAGEQYF
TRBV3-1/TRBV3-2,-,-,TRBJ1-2,TGTGCCAGCAGCCAAGTTCTACTTCGACAGGACTATGGCTACACCTTC,CASSQVLLRQDYGYTF
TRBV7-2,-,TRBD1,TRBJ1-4,TGTGCCAGCAGCTTAATAGGGCTGACAGGGACTAATGAAAAACTGTTTTTT,CASSLIGLTGTNEKLFF
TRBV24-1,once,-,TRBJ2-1,TGTGCCACCAGTGATTCTCGGGCGGATGGGGGCGCGGGGAATGAGCAGTTCTTC,CATSDSRADGGAGNEQFF
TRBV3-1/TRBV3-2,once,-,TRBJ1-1,TGTGCCAGCAGCCAATTACAGAAGAACACTGAAGCTTTCTTT,CASSQLQKNTEAFF
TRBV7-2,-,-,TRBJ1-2,TGTGCCAGCAGCTTCGGGGACGTACACTATGGCTACACCTTC,CASSFGDVHYGYTF
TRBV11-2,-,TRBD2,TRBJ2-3,TGTGCCAGCAGCCCCGGGACTAGCGGGGGGCGCACAGATACGCAGTATTTT,CASSPGTSGGRTDTQYF
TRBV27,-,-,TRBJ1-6,TGTGCCAGCAGTTTAAATTCGGACTCACCCCTCCACTTT,CASSLNSDSPLHF
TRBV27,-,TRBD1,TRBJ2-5,TGTGCCAGCAAGCACAGGGGTGGGACCCAGTACTTC,CASKHRGGTQYF
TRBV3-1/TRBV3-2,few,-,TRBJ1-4,TGTGCCAGCAGCCAAGACGCCGGATTTAATGAAAAACTGTTTTTT,CASSQDAGFNEKLFF
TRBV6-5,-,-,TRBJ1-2,TGTGCCAGCAGAGGACCTCTAAACTATGGCTACACCTTC,CASRGPLNYGYTF
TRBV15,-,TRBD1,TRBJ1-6,TGTGCCACCAGCAGAGAGAAGACAGGGGGCACTTCACCCCTCCACTTT,CATSREKTGGTSPLHF
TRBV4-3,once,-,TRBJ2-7,TGCGCCAGCAGCCGCTCTTTAGCGGACATTATAACATTC,CASSRSLADIITF
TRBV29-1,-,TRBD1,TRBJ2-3,TGCAGCGTCTTCCGGGACAGCCCCACAGATACGCAGTATTTT,CSVFRDSPTDTQYF
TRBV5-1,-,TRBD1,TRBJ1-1,TGCGCCAGCAGCTTGCAAGGGGGCGGTGAAACTGAAGCTTTCTTT,CASSLQGGGETEAFF
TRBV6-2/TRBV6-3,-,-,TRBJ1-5,TGTGCCAGCAGTTATCTGGCAGGGCGTCAGCCCCAGCATTTT,CASSYLAGRQPQHF
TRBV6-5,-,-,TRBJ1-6,TGTGCCAGCAGTTACTCTGCTAATTCACCCCTCCACTTT,CASSYSANSPLHF
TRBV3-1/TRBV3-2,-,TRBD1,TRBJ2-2,TGTGCCAGCAGCCGACGACAGGGCCAGAACACCGGGGAGCTGTTTTTT,CASSRRQGQNTGELFF
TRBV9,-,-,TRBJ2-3,TGTGCCAGCAGCGCCCAAGCCAACACAGATACGCAGTATTTT,CASSAQANTDTQYF
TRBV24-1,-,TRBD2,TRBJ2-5,TGTGCCACCAGTGATTCGACTGGGACTAGCGGGGGGGCCCGCCGATCGCCAGAGACCCAGTACTTC,CATSDSTGTSGGARRSPETQYF
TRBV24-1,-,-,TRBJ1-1,TGTGCCACCAGTGGGGAGGGGGAGCTAGGTGAAGCTTTCTTT,CATSGEGELGEAFF
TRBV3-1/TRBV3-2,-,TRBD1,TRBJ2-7,TGTGCCAGCAGCCAAGATTTGGGGACAGCTTCCTACGAGCAGTACTTC,CASSQDLGTASYEQYF